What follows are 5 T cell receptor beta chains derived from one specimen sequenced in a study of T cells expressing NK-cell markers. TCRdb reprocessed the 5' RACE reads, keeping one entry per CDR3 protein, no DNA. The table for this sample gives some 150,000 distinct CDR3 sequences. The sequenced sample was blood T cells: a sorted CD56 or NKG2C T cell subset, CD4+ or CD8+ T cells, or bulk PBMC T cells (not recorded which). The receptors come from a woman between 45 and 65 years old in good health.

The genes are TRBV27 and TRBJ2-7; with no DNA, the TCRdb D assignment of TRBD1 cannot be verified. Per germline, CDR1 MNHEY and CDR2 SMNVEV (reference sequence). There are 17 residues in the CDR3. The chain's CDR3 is CASSFLVGQGTNYEQYF.

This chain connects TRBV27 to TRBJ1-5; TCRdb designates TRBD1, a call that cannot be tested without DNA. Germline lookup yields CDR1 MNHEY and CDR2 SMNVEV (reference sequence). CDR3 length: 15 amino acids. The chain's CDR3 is CASSLSGTGNQPQHF.

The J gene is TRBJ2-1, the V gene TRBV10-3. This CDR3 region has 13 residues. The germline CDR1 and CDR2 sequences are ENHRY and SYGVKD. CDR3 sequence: CAISSVTYNEQFF.

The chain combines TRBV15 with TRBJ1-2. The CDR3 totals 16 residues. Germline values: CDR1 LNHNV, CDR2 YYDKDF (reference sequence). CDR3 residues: CATSLSWGSGAYGYTF. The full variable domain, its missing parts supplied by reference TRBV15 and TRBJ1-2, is DAMVIQNPRYQVTQFGKPVTLSCSQTLNHNVMYWYQQKSSQAPKLLFHYYDKDFNNEADTPDNFQSRRPNTSFCFLDIRSPGLGDTAMYLCATSLSWGSGAYGYTFGSGTRLTVV.

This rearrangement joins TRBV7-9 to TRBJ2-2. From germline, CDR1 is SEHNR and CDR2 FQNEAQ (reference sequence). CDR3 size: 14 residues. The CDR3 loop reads CASSRIEVTGELFF. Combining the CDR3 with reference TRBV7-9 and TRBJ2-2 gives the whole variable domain DTGVSQNPRHKITKRGQNVTFRCDPISEHNRLYWYRQTLGQGPEFLTYFQNEAQLEKSRLLSDRFSAERPKGSFSTLEIQRTEQGDSAMYLCASSRIEVTGELFFGEGSRLTVL.